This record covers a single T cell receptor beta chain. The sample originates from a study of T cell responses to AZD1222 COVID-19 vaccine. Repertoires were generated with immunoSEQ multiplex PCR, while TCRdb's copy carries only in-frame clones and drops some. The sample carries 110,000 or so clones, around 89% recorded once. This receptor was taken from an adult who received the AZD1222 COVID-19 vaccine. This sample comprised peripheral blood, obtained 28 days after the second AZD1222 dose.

The CDR3 DNA is TGTGCCACCTCAAACGGGGCGGCTAATGAAAAACTGTTTTTT. This encodes CATSNGAANEKLFF. The V gene is TRBV24-1, the J gene TRBJ1-4; D is possibly TRBD1 (5 bases). Germline V gene lookup returns CDR1 KGHDR and CDR2 SFDVKD. Trimming left V 9 bases short and J 3 bases short, with 13 bases between. The CDR3 spans 14 residues.